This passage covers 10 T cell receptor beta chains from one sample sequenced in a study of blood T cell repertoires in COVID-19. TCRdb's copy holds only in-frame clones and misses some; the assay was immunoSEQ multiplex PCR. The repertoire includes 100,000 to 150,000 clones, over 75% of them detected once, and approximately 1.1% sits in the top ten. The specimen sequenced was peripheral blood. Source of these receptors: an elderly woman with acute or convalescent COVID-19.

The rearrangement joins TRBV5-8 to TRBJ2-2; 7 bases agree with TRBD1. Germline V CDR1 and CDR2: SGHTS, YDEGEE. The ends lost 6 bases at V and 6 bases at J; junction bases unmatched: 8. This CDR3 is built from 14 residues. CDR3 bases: TGTGCCAGCATAGACAGGGTTGTCCCCGGGGAGCTGTTTTTT. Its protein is CASIDRVVPGELFF.

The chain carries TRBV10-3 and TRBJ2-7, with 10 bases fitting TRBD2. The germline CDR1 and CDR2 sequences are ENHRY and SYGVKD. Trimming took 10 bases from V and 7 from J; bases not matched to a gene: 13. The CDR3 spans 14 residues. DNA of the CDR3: TGTGCCACCAAGGAAAATAGCGGGGGGTTAGAGCAGTACTTC. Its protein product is CATKENSGGLEQYF.

CDR3 bases: TGTGCCAGCAGCGCGCAGGGGGCCGCTGAAGCTTTCTTT. This codes for CASSAQGAAEAFF. The chain has TRBV9 and TRBJ1-1, with 8 nucleotides matching TRBD1. CDR1 is SGDLS and CDR2 is YYNGEE in the germline V gene. Germline trimming cut 3 bases from V and 6 bases from J; bases unmatched to any gene: 4. The CDR3 totals 13 residues. Complete variable domain (other parts from reference TRBV9 and TRBJ1-1): DSGVTQTPKHLITATGQRVTLRCSPRSGDLSVYWYQQSLDQGLQFLIQYYNGEERAKGNILERFSAQQFPDLHSELNLSSLELGDSALYFCASSAQGAAEAFFGQGTRLTVV.

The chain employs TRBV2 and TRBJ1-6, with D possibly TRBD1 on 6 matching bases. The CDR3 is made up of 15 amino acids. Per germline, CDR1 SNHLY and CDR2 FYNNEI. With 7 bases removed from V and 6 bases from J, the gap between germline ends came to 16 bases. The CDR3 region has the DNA TGTGCCAGCACATCTTCGACAGGACTTAATTCACCCCTCCACTTT. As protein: CASTSSTGLNSPLHF.

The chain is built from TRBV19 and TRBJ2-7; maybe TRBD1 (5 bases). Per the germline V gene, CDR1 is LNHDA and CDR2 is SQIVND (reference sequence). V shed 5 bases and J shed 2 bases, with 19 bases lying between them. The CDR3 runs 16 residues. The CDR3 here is CASSGAGQAPPYEQYF. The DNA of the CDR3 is TGTGCCAGTAGTGGGGCTGGCCAGGCGCCCCCCTACGAGCAGTACTTC.

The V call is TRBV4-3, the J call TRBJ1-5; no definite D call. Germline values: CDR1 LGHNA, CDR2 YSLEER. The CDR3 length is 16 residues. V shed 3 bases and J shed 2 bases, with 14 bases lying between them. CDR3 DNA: TGCGCCAGCAGCCATTCTAGGGCGAGGGGCAATCAGCCCCAGCATTTT. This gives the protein CASSHSRARGNQPQHF.

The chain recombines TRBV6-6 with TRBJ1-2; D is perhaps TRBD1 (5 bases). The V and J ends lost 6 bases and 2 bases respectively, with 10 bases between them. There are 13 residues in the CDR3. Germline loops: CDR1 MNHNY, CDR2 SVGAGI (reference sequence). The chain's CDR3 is CASSLQANYGYTF. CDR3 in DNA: TGTGCCAGCAGCTTACAGGCGAACTATGGCTACACCTTC.

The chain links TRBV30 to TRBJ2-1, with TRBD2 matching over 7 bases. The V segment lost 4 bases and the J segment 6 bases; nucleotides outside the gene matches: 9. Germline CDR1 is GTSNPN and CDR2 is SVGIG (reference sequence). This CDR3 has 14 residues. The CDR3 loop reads CAWKAGAGSNEQFF. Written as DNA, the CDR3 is TGTGCCTGGAAGGCGGGAGCCGGATCCAATGAGCAGTTCTTC.

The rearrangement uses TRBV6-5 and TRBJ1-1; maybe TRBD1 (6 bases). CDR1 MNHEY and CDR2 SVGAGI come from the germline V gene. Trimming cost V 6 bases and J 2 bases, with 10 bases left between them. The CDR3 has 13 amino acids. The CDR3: CASSRGPNTEAFF. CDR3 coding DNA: TGTGCCAGCAGCAGGGGTCCTAACACTGAAGCTTTCTTT.

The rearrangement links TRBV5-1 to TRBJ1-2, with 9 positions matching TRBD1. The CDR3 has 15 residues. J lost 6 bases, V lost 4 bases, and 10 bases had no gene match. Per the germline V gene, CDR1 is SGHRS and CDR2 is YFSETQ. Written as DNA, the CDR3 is TGCGCCAGCAGCCTTCAACAGGGGGCAACGGATGGCTACACCTTC. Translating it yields CASSLQQGATDGYTF. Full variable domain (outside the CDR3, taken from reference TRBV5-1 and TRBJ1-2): KAGVTQTPRYLIKTRGQQVTLSCSPISGHRSVSWYQQTPGQGLQFLFEYFSETQRNKGNFPGRFSGRQFSNSRSEMNVSTLELGDSALYLCASSLQQGATDGYTFGSGTRLTVV.